The 5 T cell receptor beta chains listed next were all sequenced from one sample in a study of cytomegalovirus exposure and HLA in healthy donors. The PCR contained 60 Vbeta and 13 Jbeta primers. Generated by immunoSEQ multiplex PCR, the TCRdb table keeps only in-frame clones and is missing some. The table shows about 130,000 clones, with around 8.5% occurring only once. The sequenced sample consisted of PBMCs. Source of these receptors: a man aged 35 to 55 in good health and CMV-seronegative.

The chain combines TRBV7-2 with TRBJ2-7, with 11 bases lining up with TRBD2. Germline lookup yields CDR1 SGHTA and CDR2 FQGNSA. The junction had 4 bases not matched to a gene; V was cut back by 5 bases and J by 1 base. CDR3 size: 15 residues. The CDR3 is CASSQGLADSYEQYF. Here the CDR3 DNA reads TGTGCCAGCAGCCAGGGACTAGCGGATTCCTACGAGCAGTACTTC.

The chain carries TRBV7-2 and TRBJ2-7, with TRBD2 identical over 16 bases. The CDR3 is 16 residues long. CDR1 is SGHTA, CDR2 FQGNSA, per germline. J lost 5 bases, V lost 5 bases, and 6 bases had no gene match. CDR3 sequence reads: CASSMGLAGGFDEQYF. The CDR3 bases are TGTGCCAGCAGCATGGGACTAGCGGGGGGGTTTGACGAGCAGTACTTC.

The chain links TRBV7-2 to TRBJ2-3; D possibly corresponds to TRBD2 (5 bases). Trimming took off 5 bases at V and 4 bases at J, with 10 bases between the two ends. Germline lookup yields CDR1 SGHTA and CDR2 FQGNSA. This CDR3 has 13 residues. The CDR3 here is CASSVLLADTQYF. In DNA, the CDR3 is TGTGCCAGCAGCGTCCTACTAGCAGATACGCAGTATTTT.

In this sample, this clone turned up a few times. The chain is built from TRBV6-4 and TRBJ2-3; 10 nucleotides match TRBD1. Germline-derived CDR1 and CDR2 are MRHNA and SNTAGT. V dropped 4 bases and J dropped 1; count of bases not matched to a gene: 2. The CDR3 sequence is 15 residues long. The CDR3 nucleotides are TGTGCCAGCAGTGCCGGGACAGGGGGCACAGATACGCAGTATTTT. Its protein is CASSAGTGGTDTQYF.

The table lists this clone with a few counts. The chain recombines TRBV19 with TRBJ1-5, with D hard to call. Deletions cut 5 bases from V and 6 bases from J, with 11 bases between. In germline, CDR1 is LNHDA, CDR2 SQIVND (reference sequence). The CDR3 is made up of 13 amino acids. The CDR3 sequence: CASSGSATQPQHF. The CDR3, as DNA: TGTGCCAGTAGTGGGTCAGCGACTCAGCCCCAGCATTTT.